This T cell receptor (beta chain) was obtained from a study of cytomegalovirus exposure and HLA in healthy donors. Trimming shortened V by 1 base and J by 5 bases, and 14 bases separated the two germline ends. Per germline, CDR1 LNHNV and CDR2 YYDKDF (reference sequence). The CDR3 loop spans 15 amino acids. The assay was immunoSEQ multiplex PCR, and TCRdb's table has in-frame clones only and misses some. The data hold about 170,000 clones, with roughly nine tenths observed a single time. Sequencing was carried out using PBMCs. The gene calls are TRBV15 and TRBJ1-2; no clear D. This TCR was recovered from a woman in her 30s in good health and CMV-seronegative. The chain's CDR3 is CATSRAAGQSYGYTF. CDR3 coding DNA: TGTGCCACCAGCAGAGCGGCCGGGCAGTCTTATGGCTACACCTTC.